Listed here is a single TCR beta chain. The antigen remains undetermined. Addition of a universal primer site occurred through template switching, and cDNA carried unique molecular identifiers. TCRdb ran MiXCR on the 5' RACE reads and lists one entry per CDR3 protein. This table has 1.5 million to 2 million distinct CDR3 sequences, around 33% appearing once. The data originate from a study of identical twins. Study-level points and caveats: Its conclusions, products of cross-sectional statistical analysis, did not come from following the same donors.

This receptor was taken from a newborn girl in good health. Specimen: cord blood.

This CDR3 reads CASSQETSNTDTQYF. The CDR3 coding sequence is TGCGCCAGCAGCCAAGAAACTAGCAACACAGATACGCAGTATTTT. The V call is TRBV4-1, the J call TRBJ2-3; a possible D gene is TRBD2 (6 bases). V lost 0 bases, J lost 2 bases, and 9 bases lay in between. In germline, CDR1 is MGHRA, CDR2 YSYEKL. The CDR3 sequence is 15 residues long.